These 25 T cell receptor beta chains came from one sample sequenced in a study of cytomegalovirus exposure and HLA in healthy donors. Profiled with immunoSEQ multiplex PCR; TCRdb holds only in-frame clones, not every one. This sample has 280,000 or so clones, with approximately 88% found just once. The sample was PBMCs. Every receptor here comes from a woman younger than 30 in good health and CMV-seronegative.

V is TRBV7-9 and J is TRBJ2-1; 8 nucleotides line up with TRBD2. This CDR3 has 15 amino acids. CDR1 and CDR2 from the germline V gene are SEHNR and FQNEAQ (reference sequence). Trimming at V came to 5 bases and at J to 9 bases, leaving 12 bases not matched to a gene. The CDR3 loop reads CASSNPGTRGGEQFF. CDR3 in DNA: TGTGCCAGCAGCAACCCCGGGACTAGGGGTGGTGAGCAGTTCTTC. Filled out from reference TRBV7-9 and TRBJ2-1, the complete variable domain reads DTGVSQNPRHKITKRGQNVTFRCDPISEHNRLYWYRQTLGQGPEFLTYFQNEAQLEKSRLLSDRFSAERPKGSFSTLEIQRTEQGDSAMYLCASSNPGTRGGEQFFGPGTRLTVL.

This rearrangement joins TRBV27 to TRBJ2-7, with 9 bases identical to TRBD2. The CDR3 runs 18 residues. From germline, CDR1 is MNHEY and CDR2 SMNVEV (reference sequence). V shed 2 bases and J 3 bases; nucleotides not matched to a gene: 14. The DNA for the CDR3 is TGTGCCAGCAGTTTAGTGACTAGCGGAGGACGGACCTTCTACGAGCAGTACTTC. It yields the protein CASSLVTSGGRTFYEQYF.

The rearrangement links TRBV7-3 to TRBJ2-2; 9 bases fit TRBD1. Trimming took 4 bases from V and 5 from J; bases not matched to a gene: 5. The germline V gene encodes CDR1 SGHTA and CDR2 FQGTGA. The CDR3 spans 15 residues. Here the CDR3 reads CASSYGQGRTGELFF. The CDR3, as DNA: TGTGCCAGCAGCTACGGACAGGGGCGGACCGGGGAGCTGTTTTTT.

This clone showed up just a few times. The V gene is TRBV20-1, the J gene TRBJ2-5, with 7 bases matching TRBD2. Germline CDR1 and CDR2: DFQATT and SNEGSKA (reference sequence). This CDR3 has 11 residues. This CDR3 reads CSAAGGETQYF. CDR3 bases: TGCAGCGCGGCCGGGGGGGAGACCCAGTACTTC.

The chain links TRBV6-5 to TRBJ1-5; D is perhaps TRBD1 (6 bases). V was clipped by 5 bases and J by 4 bases, with 12 bases between them. Germline CDR1 and CDR2: MNHEY and SVGAGI. The CDR3 consists of 14 residues. The CDR3 DNA reads as TGTGCCAGCAGTCACGGGACACGTAATCAGCCCCAGCATTTT. As protein: CASSHGTRNQPQHF.

The V and J genes are TRBV13 and TRBJ2-3; 10 bases agree with TRBD2. CDR3 length equals 15 residues. Per the germline V gene, CDR1 is PRHDT and CDR2 is FYEKMQ (reference sequence). The V and J ends lost 5 bases and 6 bases, in that order; junction bases with no gene match: 8. In DNA form, the CDR3 reads TGTGCCAGCAGCCCCCTAGCGGGAGATGGCGATACGCAGTATTTT. It translates to CASSPLAGDGDTQYF.

In this sample, this clone turned up once. The chain joins TRBV7-2 to TRBJ2-1, with 7 bases that match TRBD1. After removal of 5 bases from V and 5 bases from J, the junction contained 9 bases not matched to a gene. CDR3 length: 15 amino acids. Germline V gene data show CDR1 as SGHTA and CDR2 as FQGNSA. The DNA for the CDR3 is TGTGCCAGCAGCCACAGGCGGACAGGCAACAATGAGCAGTTCTTC. The encoded protein is CASSHRRTGNNEQFF.

The CDR3 region is CASSLQPGIYEQYF. As DNA, the CDR3 is TGTGCCAGCAGTTTGCAGCCGGGGATTTACGAGCAGTACTTC. The rearrangement uses TRBV27 and TRBJ2-7; D is perhaps TRBD2 (5 bases). V was shortened by 3 bases and J by 4 bases, with 13 bases between the two germline ends. There are 14 residues in the CDR3. CDR1 and CDR2 from the germline V gene are MNHEY and SMNVEV (reference sequence).

The table lists this clone with a count of one. This chain joins TRBV5-6 and TRBJ1-1; D is perhaps TRBD1 (6 bases). Trimming pared 4 bases from V and 1 base from J, leaving 14 bases between. This CDR3 region has 15 residues. Germline V lookup: CDR1 SGHDT, CDR2 YYEEEE. In nucleotides, the CDR3 is TGTGCCAGCAGCCCGGACAGTTATTGGAACACTGAAGCTTTCTTT. This gives the protein CASSPDSYWNTEAFF.

This clone was seen ten or more times. The identical CDR3 is also encoded by other nucleotide sequences in the sample. The rearrangement links TRBV14 to TRBJ1-1; D is unresolved. Per germline, CDR1 SGHDN and CDR2 FVKESK. The CDR3 is 12 residues long. Trimming took off 1 base at V and 5 bases at J, with 5 bases between the two ends. CDR3 coding DNA: TGTGCCAGCAGCCAAGGAGGGACTGAAGCTTTCTTT. As protein: CASSQGGTEAFF.

The V and J genes are TRBV10-3 and TRBJ2-1; 9 nucleotides align to TRBD2. The V gene end was trimmed by 4 bases and the J gene end by 6 bases; junction bases not matched to a gene: 4. The germline V gene encodes CDR1 ENHRY and CDR2 SYGVKD. The CDR3 totals 14 residues. CDR3 residues: CAISGSGRTNEQFF. CDR3 bases: TGTGCCATCAGTGGGAGCGGGAGGACCAATGAGCAGTTCTTC.

V and J are TRBV11-2 and TRBJ2-1; possibly TRBD2 for D (6 bases). Germline CDR1 SGHAT, CDR2 FQNNGV. The CDR3 has 16 amino acids. V lost 1 base and J 4 bases, leaving 14 bases between the germline ends. This chain's CDR3 is CASSLGVAALYNEQFF. As DNA, the CDR3 is TGTGCCAGCAGCTTAGGAGTAGCGGCTCTTTACAATGAGCAGTTCTTC.

This chain connects TRBV6-5 to TRBJ2-3, with 9 nucleotides matching TRBD2. Losses at the gene ends were 5 bases for V and 3 bases for J; bases not matched to a gene: 3. CDR3 length: 14 amino acids. Germline V gene data show CDR1 as MNHEY and CDR2 as SVGAGI. The CDR3 nucleotides are TGTGCCAGCAGTCCAGCGGGAGGAACAGATACGCAGTATTTT. Protein sequence: CASSPAGGTDTQYF.

This chain joins TRBV30 and TRBJ2-4; TRBD1 might be the D (10 bases). Germline loops: CDR1 GTSNPN, CDR2 SVGIG (reference sequence). The CDR3 totals 15 residues. The V gene lost 2 bases and the J gene lost 8 bases, with 19 bases spanning the gap. As DNA, the CDR3 is TGTGCCTGGAGTCTGACAGGGGGCGGGGGGGACATTCAGTACTTC. As protein: CAWSLTGGGGDIQYF.

V usage is TRBV28 and J usage is TRBJ1-2; 9 bases agree with TRBD1. Germline V lookup: CDR1 MDHEN, CDR2 SYDVKM. Unmatched junction bases numbered 10, after V lost 7 bases and J lost 13 bases. This CDR3 contains 12 residues. The CDR3 DNA reads as TGTGCCAGCACCATGGGACAGGGTGGGTCCACCTTC. Protein product: CASTMGQGGSTF.

V and J are TRBV13 and TRBJ1-2; D remains unclear. Trimming stripped 3 bases from V and 2 bases from J, with 13 bases between. There are 15 residues in the CDR3. The germline V gene encodes CDR1 PRHDT and CDR2 FYEKMQ (reference sequence). CDR3 protein: CASSLARGQNYGYTF. The CDR3 nucleotides are TGTGCCAGCAGCTTGGCCCGCGGGCAGAACTATGGCTACACCTTC.

J is TRBJ2-7 and V is TRBV9; 8 positions agree with TRBD2. V trimming: 2 bases; J trimming: 3 bases; junction bases outside the gene matches: 7. The CDR3 covers 15 residues. Germline V gene sequence: CDR1 SGDLS, CDR2 YYNGEE. Here the CDR3 reads CASSVASGGGYEQYF. Here the CDR3 DNA reads TGTGCCAGCAGCGTCGCTTCGGGGGGGGGCTACGAGCAGTACTTC.

The chain employs TRBV4-1 and TRBJ2-7; unclear D gene. V was trimmed by 2 bases and J by 0 bases, leaving 11 bases between them. The germline gives CDR1 MGHRA, CDR2 YSYEKL. The CDR3 sequence is 15 residues long. CDR3 sequence: CASSQLQFISYEQYF. DNA for the CDR3: TGCGCCAGCAGCCAACTACAGTTCATCTCCTACGAGCAGTACTTC.

The chain carries TRBV28 and TRBJ2-7, with 7 bases identical to TRBD2. With V trimmed by 4 bases and J by 4 bases, 10 bases remained unmatched. Germline CDR1 and CDR2: MDHEN and SYDVKM. This CDR3 region has 15 residues. The CDR3 spells CASSSLGGSRYEQYF. In DNA, the CDR3 is TGTGCCAGCAGTTCCTTGGGCGGGAGCAGGTACGAGCAGTACTTC.

The V call is TRBV9, the J call TRBJ2-7; D unclear. This CDR3 region has 14 residues. V dropped 0 bases and J dropped 4 bases, with 11 bases sitting between them. Germline CDR1 reads SGDLS; CDR2 reads YYNGEE. Written as DNA, the CDR3 is TGTGCCAGCAGCGTAGGACTGGGTGGTTACGAGCAGTACTTC. Its translation: CASSVGLGGYEQYF.

The V call is TRBV6-5, the J call TRBJ2-7; possibly TRBD2 for D (5 bases). The CDR3 runs to 15 residues. Germline V gene sequence: CDR1 MNHEY, CDR2 SVGAGI. Trimming stripped 4 bases from V and 5 bases from J, with 18 bases between. CDR3 residues: CASSWTPEGFDEQYF. CDR3 DNA sequence: TGTGCCAGCAGTTGGACTCCCGAAGGGTTTGACGAGCAGTACTTC.

In this sample, this clone turned up once. This chain connects TRBV11-2 to TRBJ2-7; D not resolved. Germline V gives CDR1 SGHAT, CDR2 FQNNGV. The CDR3 spans 12 residues. V lost 1 base and J 2 bases, leaving 3 bases between the germline ends. The CDR3 here is CASSLGTYEQYF. CDR3 DNA sequence: TGTGCCAGCAGCTTAGGTACCTACGAGCAGTACTTC.

The chain recombines TRBV7-3 with TRBJ2-4, with D possibly matching TRBD2 (5 bases). The germline gives CDR1 SGHTA, CDR2 FQGTGA. V was pared by 5 bases and J by 1 base, with 18 bases between. The CDR3 loop spans 17 amino acids. CDR3 loop: CASSPPLKTGAKNIQYF. The CDR3 DNA reads as TGTGCCAGCAGCCCCCCTCTCAAAACGGGGGCCAAAAACATTCAGTACTTC.

This clone was seen a handful of times. The J gene is TRBJ1-6, the V gene TRBV7-8; no firm D call. The CDR3 has 14 amino acids. Germline-derived CDR1 and CDR2 are SGHVS and FQNEAQ. V dropped 5 bases and J dropped 10 bases, with 15 bases sitting between them. The CDR3 DNA reads as TGTGCCAGCAGCCCCTACGGGGTTCGATCACCCCTCCACTTT. Its protein product is CASSPYGVRSPLHF.

The chain recombines TRBV29-1 with TRBJ1-2, with 8 bases fitting TRBD1. CDR3 length: 13 residues. The V gene end was trimmed by 7 bases and the J gene end by 6 bases; junction bases not matched to a gene: 10. CDR1 and CDR2 (germline): SQVTM, ANQGSEA. This chain's CDR3 is CSARTGRGDGYTF. CDR3 coding DNA: TGCAGCGCAAGGACAGGGAGAGGGGATGGCTACACCTTC.